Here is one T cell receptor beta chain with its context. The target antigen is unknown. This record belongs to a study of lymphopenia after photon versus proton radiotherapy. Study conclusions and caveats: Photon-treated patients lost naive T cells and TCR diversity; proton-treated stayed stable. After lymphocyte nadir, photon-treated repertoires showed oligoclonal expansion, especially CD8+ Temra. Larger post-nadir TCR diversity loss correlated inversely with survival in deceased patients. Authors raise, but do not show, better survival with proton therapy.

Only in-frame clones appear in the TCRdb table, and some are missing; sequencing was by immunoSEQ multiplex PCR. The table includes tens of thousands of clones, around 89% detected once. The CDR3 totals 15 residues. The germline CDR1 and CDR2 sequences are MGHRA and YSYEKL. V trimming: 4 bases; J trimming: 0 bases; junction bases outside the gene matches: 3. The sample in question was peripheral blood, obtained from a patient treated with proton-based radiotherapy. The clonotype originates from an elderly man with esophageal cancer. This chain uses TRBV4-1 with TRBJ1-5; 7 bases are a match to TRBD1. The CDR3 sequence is CASSRQGFSNQPQHF. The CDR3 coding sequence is TGCGCCAGCAGCCGACAGGGTTTTAGCAATCAGCCCCAGCATTTT.